The sequence of this T cell receptor (beta chain) was determined in a study of T cell responses to AZD1222 COVID-19 vaccine. The CDR3 is 15 residues long. The germline V gene has CDR1 SNHLY and CDR2 FYNNEI. V was trimmed by 3 bases and J by 2 bases, leaving 14 bases between them. To note about this clone: The antigen is undetermined.

TCRdb's copy holds only in-frame clones and misses some; the assay was immunoSEQ multiplex PCR. The sample lists around 110,000 clones; around 91% were seen once. Study-wide results and caveats: Spike-wide vaccine-associated CD4 TCRs dominated at 160-218 and 743-854. White British ancestry dominated among donors, who included more females, and clonal diversity was possibly underestimated. Elevations in Spike-specific TCR breadth and depth followed administration of two AZD1222 doses. The study identified only 6 or 7 AZD1222 recipients as seropositive at baseline.

Sequenced here: peripheral blood, sampled 28 days after the second AZD1222 dose. The TCR sequence derives from an adult who received the AZD1222 COVID-19 vaccine. The chain recombines TRBV2 with TRBJ2-7; no reliable D call. CDR3 region: CASSDLDGLTYEQYF. The DNA of the CDR3 is TGTGCCAGCAGTGACCTGGACGGCTTAACCTACGAGCAGTACTTC.